The source of this T cell receptor beta chain is a study of OX40 agonist ivuxolimab in advanced cancers. Regarding the complete study: Ivuxolimab was an agonistic, fully human IgG2 monoclonal antibody directed against OX40 (CD134), a costimulatory receptor. Peripheral TCRbeta sequencing was intended to test whether TCR sequence diversity was altered and clonal T-cell expansion was caused by ivuxolimab. Of the approximately 50 patients in dose escalation, about 19 had hepatocellular carcinoma, about 15 had melanoma, 9 had renal cell carcinoma and 9 had head and neck cancer. Intravenous ivuxolimab was administered to patients every 2 weeks at six dose levels: 0.01, 0.1, 0.3, 1.5, 3 and 10 mg/kg. In the dose-escalation cohort, around four fifths of patients were male, and the mean age was approximately 60 years with a range of roughly 23 to 79. Prior anti-PD-1, anti-PD-L1 or anti-CTLA-4 therapy was permitted, and about two fifths of dose-escalation patients had received checkpoint inhibitors. The paper describes the monotherapy dose-escalation part (N of about 57 patients) of the phase I trial of ivuxolimab. Partial responses occurred in three dose-escalation patients, of whom one had hepatocellular carcinoma and two had cutaneous melanoma. Overall results and qualifications from the work: Low levels of normalized T-cell clonal expansion were also shown by some nonresponding patients. After ivuxolimab, more expanded clones were found on average in CD8+ T cells than in CD4+ T cells. In the 0.1-3.0 mg/kg groups, partial responders were among the patients with the lowest normalized peripheral clonal expansion, particularly in CD8+ T cells. The antigen specificity of the clonally expanded peripheral T cells was not determined. At doses from 0.1 to 3.0 mg/kg, clonal expansion was seen in both CD4+ and CD8+ blood T cells between baseline and week 6.

To sequence the TCRbeta CDR3 region, genomic DNA was isolated from the sorted cells. The immunoSEQ Assay was used to sequence the TCRbeta CDR3 regions. TCRdb took over this immuneACCESS table, retaining in-frame rearrangements with V and J assigned. Such tables are incomplete; in checked studies, under half of the missing clones stem from an unresolved V gene, and the remainder is unexplained. The sample includes more than 60,000 clones, with about 88% observed a single time. Jointly, the top ten make up 4% to 4.5% of the sample. The CDR3 measures 13 amino acids from cysteine to phenylalanine. This entry keeps only the CDR3 DNA: 39 bases, framed from base 1. After removal of 3 bases from V and 4 bases from J, the junction retains 2 bases not matched to a gene. Per the germline V gene, KGHSH is the CDR1 and LQKENI is the CDR2. Turning to this clone: This clone's antigen is unknown. Per-nucleotide qualities are absent, and no much larger clonotype sits a single base away.

The trial excluded patients who had a history of autoimmune disease or were on systemic immunosuppression. Peripheral blood for TCR sequencing was collected from all dose cohorts at baseline, on cycle 4 day 1, and on cycle 7 day 1. Samples were obtained from an open-label, multicenter, first-in-human phase I dose-escalation trial of ivuxolimab. Adults with locally advanced or metastatic melanoma, renal cell carcinoma, hepatocellular carcinoma or head and neck squamous cell carcinoma were enrolled in the trial. Before TCR sequencing, CD4+ and CD8+ T cells were separately sorted from peripheral blood.

The sequence links TRBV18 to TRBJ1-2, with 7 middle bases fitting TRBD1. This receptor was identified in an adult with an advanced solid tumor such as melanoma, head and neck, liver or kidney cancer. The material was CD4+ or CD8+ T cells sorted from blood, obtained in a trial of the OX40 agonist ivuxolimab. For the CDR3, the sequence is CASSPGTVYGYTF. In nucleotides, the sequence is TGTGCCAGCTCACCCGGGACAGTCTATGGCTACACCTTC.